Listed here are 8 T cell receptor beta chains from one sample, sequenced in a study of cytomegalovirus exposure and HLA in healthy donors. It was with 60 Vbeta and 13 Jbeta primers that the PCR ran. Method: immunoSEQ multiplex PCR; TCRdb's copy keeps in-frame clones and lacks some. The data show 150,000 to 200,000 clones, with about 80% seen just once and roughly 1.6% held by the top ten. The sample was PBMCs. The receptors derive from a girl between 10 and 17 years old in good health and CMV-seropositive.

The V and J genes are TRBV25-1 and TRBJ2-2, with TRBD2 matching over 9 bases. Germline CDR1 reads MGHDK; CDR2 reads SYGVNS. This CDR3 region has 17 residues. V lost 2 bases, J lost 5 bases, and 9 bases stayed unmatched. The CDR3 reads CASSEHGGRAGTGELFF. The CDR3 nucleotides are TGTGCCAGCAGTGAACATGGCGGGAGGGCCGGGACCGGGGAGCTGTTTTTT.

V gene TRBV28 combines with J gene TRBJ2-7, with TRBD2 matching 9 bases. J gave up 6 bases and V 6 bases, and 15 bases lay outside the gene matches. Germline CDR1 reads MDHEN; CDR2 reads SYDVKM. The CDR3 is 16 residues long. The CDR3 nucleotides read TGTGCCAGCAGCGGCAGTCAGAGCGGGGGGTTTTTCGAGCAGTACTTC. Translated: CASSGSQSGGFFEQYF.

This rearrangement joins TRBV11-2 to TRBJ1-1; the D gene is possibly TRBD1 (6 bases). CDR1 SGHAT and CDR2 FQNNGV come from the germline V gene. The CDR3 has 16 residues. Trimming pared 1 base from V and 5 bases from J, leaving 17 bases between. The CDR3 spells CASSLVGQRGNTEAFF. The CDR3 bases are TGTGCCAGCAGCTTAGTCGGACAGAGGGGCAATACTGAAGCTTTCTTT.

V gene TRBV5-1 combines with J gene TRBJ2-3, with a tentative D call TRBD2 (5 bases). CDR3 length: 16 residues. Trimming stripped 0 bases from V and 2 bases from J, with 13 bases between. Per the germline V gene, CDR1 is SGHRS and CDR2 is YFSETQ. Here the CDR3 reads CASSLDLGSLTDTQYF. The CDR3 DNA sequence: TGCGCCAGCAGCTTGGATCTGGGGAGTCTCACAGATACGCAGTATTTT.

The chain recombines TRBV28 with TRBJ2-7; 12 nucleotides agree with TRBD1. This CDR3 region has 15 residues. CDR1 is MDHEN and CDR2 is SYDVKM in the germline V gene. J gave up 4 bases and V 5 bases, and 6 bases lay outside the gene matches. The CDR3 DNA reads TGTGCCAGCAGTCTGGGACAGGGGGCGCGGTACGAGCAGTACTTC. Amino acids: CASSLGQGARYEQYF.

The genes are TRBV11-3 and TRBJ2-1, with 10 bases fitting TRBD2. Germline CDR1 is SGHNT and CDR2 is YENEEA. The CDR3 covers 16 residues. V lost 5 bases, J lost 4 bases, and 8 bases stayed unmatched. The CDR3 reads CASSRGTSGDYNEQFF. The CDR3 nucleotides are TGTGCCAGCAGCCGGGGCACTAGCGGGGATTACAATGAGCAGTTCTTC.

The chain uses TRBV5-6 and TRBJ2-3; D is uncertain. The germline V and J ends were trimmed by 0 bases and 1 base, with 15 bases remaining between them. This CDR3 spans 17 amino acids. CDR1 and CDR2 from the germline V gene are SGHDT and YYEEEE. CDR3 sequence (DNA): TGTGCCAGCAGCTTGGGGGCTACCAGGCACCGCACAGATACGCAGTATTTT. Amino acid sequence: CASSLGATRHRTDTQYF.

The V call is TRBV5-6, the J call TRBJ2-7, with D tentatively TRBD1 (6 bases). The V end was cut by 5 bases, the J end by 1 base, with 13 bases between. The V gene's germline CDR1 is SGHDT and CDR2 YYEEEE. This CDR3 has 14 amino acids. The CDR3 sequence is CASSGDTFSYEQYF. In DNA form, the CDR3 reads TGTGCCAGCAGTGGGGACACGTTTTCCTACGAGCAGTACTTC.